Detailed here is one T cell receptor beta chain. Antigen specificity is unknown. These data are taken from a study of tumor-infiltrating lymphocytes in localized non-small cell lung cancer. Overall study: Each patient gave resected tumor and non-adjacent uninvolved lung tissue. Study-wide points: Recurrence-free survival showed no association with tumor T-cell fraction. No T-cell fraction difference was seen between IM1 and IM2 tumors. Tumors had more T cell infiltration than uninvolved lung, per TCRbeta sequencing and CD3 counts.

Germline CDR1 is SGHVS and CDR2 is FNYEAQ. The CDR3 is 19 amino acids. V shed 7 bases, J shed 0 bases, and the junction held 13 bases outside the gene matches. Only in-frame clones appear in the TCRdb table, and some are missing; sequencing was by immunoSEQ multiplex PCR. The data show about 12,000 clones, about 66% seen once. The receptor comes from a human donor with non-small cell lung cancer. Sequenced material: lung tumor tissue. The chain carries TRBV7-6 and TRBJ2-1; 12 bases align to TRBD2. The CDR3 region is CASTLGGTSGFSSYNEQFF. CDR3 sequence (DNA): TGTGCCAGCACCCTAGGGGGGACTAGCGGGTTTAGCTCCTACAATGAGCAGTTCTTC.